The 12 T cell receptor beta chains in this list originate from one sample, sequenced in a study of blood T cell repertoires in COVID-19. TCRdb keeps only in-frame clones here, not all; method: immunoSEQ multiplex PCR. The top ten hold 1.4% to 1.5% of the sample, which has about 130,000 clones, 84% seen once. Sequencing used peripheral blood. The receptors here all came from a man aged 60 to 75 with acute or convalescent COVID-19.

The V gene is TRBV27, the J gene TRBJ2-7; D call uncertain. V gave up 8 bases and J gave up 4 bases, with 9 bases separating them. This CDR3 is 11 amino acids long. The germline CDR1 and CDR2 sequences are MNHEY and SMNVEV (reference sequence). The CDR3 loop reads CASFSNYEQYF. The CDR3, as DNA: TGTGCCAGCTTTTCAAATTACGAGCAGTACTTC.

This clone showed up just once. The chain recombines TRBV5-1 with TRBJ2-7, with 12 nucleotides matching TRBD2. Germline-derived CDR1 and CDR2 are SGHRS and YFSETQ. CDR3 length equals 14 residues. The ends lost 5 bases at V and 5 bases at J; junction bases unmatched: 5. CDR3 sequence: CASRWTSGNDEQYF. For the CDR3, the DNA is TGCGCCAGCAGATGGACTAGCGGGAATGACGAGCAGTACTTC. Full variable domain (rest looked up from reference TRBV5-1 and TRBJ2-7): KAGVTQTPRYLIKTRGQQVTLSCSPISGHRSVSWYQQTPGQGLQFLFEYFSETQRNKGNFPGRFSGRQFSNSRSEMNVSTLELGDSALYLCASRWTSGNDEQYFGPGTRLTVT.

The V call is TRBV5-1, the J call TRBJ1-2; no firm D call. CDR1 and CDR2 from the germline V gene are SGHRS and YFSETQ. The CDR3 is made up of 15 amino acids. V was pared by 2 bases and J by 6 bases, with 17 bases between. CDR3: CASSFNGISGDGYTF. Written as DNA, the CDR3 is TGCGCCAGCAGCTTCAATGGAATCTCGGGAGATGGCTACACCTTC.

This chain links TRBV11-2 with TRBJ2-3, with 7 bases matching TRBD2. Germline values: CDR1 SGHAT, CDR2 FQNNGV. The CDR3 spans 14 residues. V lost 5 bases, J lost 2 bases, and 4 bases stayed unmatched. CDR3 loop: CASSRTRSTDTQYF. The CDR3 DNA reads TGTGCCAGCAGCCGGACTAGATCCACAGATACGCAGTATTTT.

J is TRBJ1-1 and V is TRBV9; 8 bases are a match to TRBD1. The CDR3 sequence is 16 residues long. Germline loops: CDR1 SGDLS, CDR2 YYNGEE. Trimming took 0 bases from V and 0 from J; bases not matched to a gene: 4. CDR3 in DNA: TGTGCCAGCAGCGTAGGGACAGGGAAAATGAACACTGAAGCTTTCTTT. This encodes CASSVGTGKMNTEAFF.

This CDR3 reads CASSFLTSGEETQYF. DNA for the CDR3: TGCGCCAGCAGCTTCTTGACTAGCGGGGAAGAGACCCAGTACTTC. The genes are TRBV5-1 and TRBJ2-5; 11 bases match TRBD2. Germline V gene sequence: CDR1 SGHRS, CDR2 YFSETQ. The CDR3 is made up of 15 amino acids. Unmatched junction bases numbered 3, after V lost 2 bases and J lost 3 bases.

The V and J genes are TRBV19 and TRBJ2-2; a possible D gene is TRBD2 (5 bases). Trimming pared 5 bases from V and 3 bases from J, leaving 10 bases between. The CDR3 consists of 14 residues. The germline gives CDR1 LNHDA, CDR2 SQIVND (reference sequence). CDR3 sequence reads: CASSPTRDTGELFF. The CDR3 DNA follows: TGTGCCAGTAGTCCCACTAGGGACACCGGGGAGCTGTTTTTT.

This sequence joins TRBV5-6 and TRBJ2-3, with unresolved D. CDR3 length: 11 residues. The V end was cut by 4 bases, the J end by 13 bases, with 13 bases between. Germline CDR1 SGHDT, CDR2 YYEEEE. The CDR3: CASSPSRRKYF. CDR3 coding DNA: TGTGCCAGCAGCCCCTCCCGGAGAAAGTATTTT.

The chain couples TRBV7-9 to TRBJ2-7, with 9 bases lining up with TRBD2. The CDR3 extends over 13 amino acids. Germline V CDR1 and CDR2: SEHNR, FQNEAQ (reference sequence). Trimming removed 3 bases from V and 6 bases from J; junction bases left unmatched: 3. The CDR3 nucleotides read TGTGCCAGCAGCTTCCAACTAGCGGGCGAGCAGTACTTC. This sequence encodes CASSFQLAGEQYF.

The chain has TRBV25-1 and TRBJ1-5; 7 positions match TRBD1. Germline V gives CDR1 MGHDK, CDR2 SYGVNS. This CDR3 spans 14 amino acids. V lost 5 bases to trimming and J lost 5 bases; unmatched junction nucleotides: 6. The CDR3 here is CASSPAGGYQPQHF. CDR3 in DNA: TGTGCCAGCAGTCCTGCAGGGGGATATCAGCCCCAGCATTTT.

The V call is TRBV11-3, the J call TRBJ2-5; TRBD2 matches at 8 bases. This CDR3 has 16 amino acids. The V gene's germline CDR1 is SGHNT and CDR2 YENEEA. J was trimmed by 3 bases and V by 3 bases; bases with no gene match: 9. CDR3: CASSLRTGGEKETQYF. In DNA, the CDR3 is TGTGCCAGCAGCTTGCGGACGGGGGGGGAGAAAGAGACCCAGTACTTC.

The chain recombines TRBV19 with TRBJ2-5; 7 bases match TRBD1. This CDR3 region has 14 residues. Germline-derived CDR1 and CDR2 are LNHDA and SQIVND (reference sequence). V was clipped by 5 bases and J by 6 bases; unmatched bases: 9. CDR3 amino acids: CASSETTGKQTQYF. CDR3 nucleotide sequence: TGTGCCAGTAGTGAAACGACAGGGAAACAGACCCAGTACTTC.